This T cell receptor beta chain was identified in a study of cytomegalovirus exposure and HLA in healthy donors. Comment on this clone: Its cognate antigen is unknown.

With 60 Vbeta and 13 Jbeta primers, the PCR was carried out. Clones were sequenced by immunoSEQ multiplex PCR, and TCRdb holds only the in-frame ones, with some missing. The table includes over 100,000 clones, 73% detected once. The germline V gene encodes CDR1 SGDLS and CDR2 YYNGEE. Trimming pared 0 bases from V and 1 base from J, leaving 5 bases between. The CDR3 has 14 amino acids. General study points: The authors later found TCR association rates varying by HLA locus, with DRB1 most and HLA-C fewest.

The J gene is TRBJ2-4, the V gene TRBV9; D ambiguous. The sequence derives from a man in his forties in good health and CMV-seronegative. The sequencing sample was made of PBMCs. This CDR3 is CASSVGDAKNIQYF. The CDR3, as DNA: TGTGCCAGCAGCGTAGGCGATGCCAAAAACATTCAGTACTTC.